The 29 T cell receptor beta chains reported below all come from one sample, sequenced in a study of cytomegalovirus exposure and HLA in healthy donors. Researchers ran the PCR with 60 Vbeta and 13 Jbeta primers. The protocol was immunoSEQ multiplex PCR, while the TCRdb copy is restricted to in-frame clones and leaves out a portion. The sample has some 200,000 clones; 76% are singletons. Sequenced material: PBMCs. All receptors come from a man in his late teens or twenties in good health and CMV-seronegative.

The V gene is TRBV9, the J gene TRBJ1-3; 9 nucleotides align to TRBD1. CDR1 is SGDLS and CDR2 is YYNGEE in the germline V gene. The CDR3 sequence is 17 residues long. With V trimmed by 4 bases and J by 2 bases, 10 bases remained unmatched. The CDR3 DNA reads TGTGCCAGCAGCTCTTACAGGGGGCGTTCCACTGGAAACACCATATATTTT. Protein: CASSSYRGRSTGNTIYF. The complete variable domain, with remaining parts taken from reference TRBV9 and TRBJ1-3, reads DSGVTQTPKHLITATGQRVTLRCSPRSGDLSVYWYQQSLDQGLQFLIQYYNGEERAKGNILERFSAQQFPDLHSELNLSSLELGDSALYFCASSSYRGRSTGNTIYFGEGSWLTVV.

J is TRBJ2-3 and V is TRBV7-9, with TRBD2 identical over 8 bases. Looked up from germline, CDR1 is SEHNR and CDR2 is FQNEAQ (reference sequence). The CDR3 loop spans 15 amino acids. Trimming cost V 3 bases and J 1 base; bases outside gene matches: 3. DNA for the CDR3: TGTGCCAGCAGCTTGATGACTAGCGGCACAGATACGCAGTATTTT. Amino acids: CASSLMTSGTDTQYF.

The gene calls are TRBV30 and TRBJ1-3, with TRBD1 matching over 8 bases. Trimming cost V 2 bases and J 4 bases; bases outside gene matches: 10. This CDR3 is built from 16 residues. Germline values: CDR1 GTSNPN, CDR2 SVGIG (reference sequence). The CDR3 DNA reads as TGTGCCTGGAGTTCCCGGACAGGGCAAGGGGGAAACACCATATATTTT. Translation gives CAWSSRTGQGGNTIYF. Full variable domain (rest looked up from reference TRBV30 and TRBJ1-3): SQTIHQWPATLVQPVGSPLSLECTVEGTSNPNLYWYRQAAGRGLQLLFYSVGIGQISSEVPQNLSASRPQDRQFILSSKKLLLSDSGFYLCAWSSRTGQGGNTIYFGEGSWLTVV.

The CDR3 coding sequence is TGCAGCGTTGAAAGGCGACAAAACACTGAAGCTTTCTTT. Protein sequence: CSVERRQNTEAFF. The chain couples TRBV29-1 to TRBJ1-1; unclear D gene. The V gene's germline CDR1 is SQVTM and CDR2 ANQGSEA. V was clipped by 2 bases and J by 2 bases, with 9 bases between them. The CDR3 is 13 amino acids. The full variable domain, rest sourced from reference TRBV29-1 and TRBJ1-1, is SAVISQKPSRDICQRGTSLTIQCQVDSQVTMMFWYRQQPGQSLTLIATANQGSEATYESGFVIDKFPISRPNLTFSTLTVSNMSPEDSSIYLCSVERRQNTEAFFGQGTRLTVV.

The CDR3, as DNA: TGTGCCAGCAGTTCACGGAGGGACTCTGGAAACACCATATATTTT. It translates to CASSSRRDSGNTIYF. The chain employs TRBV28 and TRBJ1-3; unclear D gene. Trimming left V 4 bases short and J 0 bases short, with 10 bases between. The CDR3 runs to 15 residues. The germline V gene encodes CDR1 MDHEN and CDR2 SYDVKM.

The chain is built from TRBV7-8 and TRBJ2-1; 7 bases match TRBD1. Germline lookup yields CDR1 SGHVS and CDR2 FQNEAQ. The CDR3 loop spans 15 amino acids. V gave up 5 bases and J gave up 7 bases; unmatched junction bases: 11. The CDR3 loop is CASSMGQPIGNEQFF. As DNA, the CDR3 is TGTGCCAGCAGCATGGGACAGCCCATTGGGAATGAGCAGTTCTTC.

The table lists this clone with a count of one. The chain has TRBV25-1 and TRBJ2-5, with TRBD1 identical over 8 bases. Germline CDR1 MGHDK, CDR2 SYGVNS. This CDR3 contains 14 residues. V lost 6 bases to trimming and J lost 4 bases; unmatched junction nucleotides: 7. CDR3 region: CASSQTGAGETQYF. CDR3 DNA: TGTGCCAGCAGCCAGACAGGGGCCGGAGAGACCCAGTACTTC.

The CDR3 is CASSFSTLKRGPGGKLFF. The CDR3 nucleotides read TGTGCCAGCAGCTTCTCCACCCTGAAAAGGGGCCCGGGGGGAAAACTGTTTTTT. V gene TRBV5-5 combines with J gene TRBJ1-4, with D maybe TRBD1 (5 bases). Germline CDR1 and CDR2: SGHKS and YYEKEE (reference sequence). Trimming removed 2 bases from V and 10 bases from J, with 27 bases in between. CDR3 length: 18 residues.

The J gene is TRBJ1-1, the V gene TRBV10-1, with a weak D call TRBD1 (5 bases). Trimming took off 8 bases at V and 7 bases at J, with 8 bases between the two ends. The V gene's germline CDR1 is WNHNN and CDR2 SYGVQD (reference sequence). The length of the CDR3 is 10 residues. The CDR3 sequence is CASSDSEAFF. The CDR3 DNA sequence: TGCGCCAGCTCAGACAGTGAAGCTTTCTTT.

As DNA, the CDR3 is TGTGCCAGCAGTCCATCTAGCCTAGCGGGCTCATACGAGCAGTACTTC. Its translation: CASSPSSLAGSYEQYF. This rearrangement joins TRBV9 to TRBJ2-7; TRBD2 aligns across 8 bases. CDR3 length: 16 residues. Germline V gene lookup returns CDR1 SGDLS and CDR2 YYNGEE. V trimming: 5 bases; J trimming: 4 bases; junction bases outside the gene matches: 14.

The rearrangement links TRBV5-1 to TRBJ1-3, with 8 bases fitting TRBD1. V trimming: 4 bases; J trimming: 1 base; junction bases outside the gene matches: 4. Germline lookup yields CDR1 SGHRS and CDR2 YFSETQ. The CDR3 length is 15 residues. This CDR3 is CASSARTGSGNTIYF. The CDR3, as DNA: TGCGCCAGCAGCGCCCGGACAGGGTCTGGAAACACCATATATTTT.

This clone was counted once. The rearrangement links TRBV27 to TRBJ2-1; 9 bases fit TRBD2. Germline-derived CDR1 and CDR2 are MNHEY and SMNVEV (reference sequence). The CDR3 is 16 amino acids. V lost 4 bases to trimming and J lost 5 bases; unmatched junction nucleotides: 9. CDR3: CASSWFSGSRHNEQFF. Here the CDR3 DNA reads TGTGCCAGCAGTTGGTTTAGCGGGAGTCGTCACAATGAGCAGTTCTTC.

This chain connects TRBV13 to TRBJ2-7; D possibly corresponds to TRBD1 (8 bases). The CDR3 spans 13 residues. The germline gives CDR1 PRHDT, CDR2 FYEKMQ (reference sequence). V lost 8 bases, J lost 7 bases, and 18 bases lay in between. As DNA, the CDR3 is TGTGCCAGCGCCCATAACAGGGGGGGGGAGCAGTACTTC. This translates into CASAHNRGGEQYF. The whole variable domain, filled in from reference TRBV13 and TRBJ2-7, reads AAGVIQSPRHLIKEKRETATLKCYPIPRHDTVYWYQQGPGQDPQFLISFYEKMQSDKGSIPDRFSAQQFSDYHSELNMSSLELGDSALYFCASAHNRGGEQYFGPGTRLTVT.

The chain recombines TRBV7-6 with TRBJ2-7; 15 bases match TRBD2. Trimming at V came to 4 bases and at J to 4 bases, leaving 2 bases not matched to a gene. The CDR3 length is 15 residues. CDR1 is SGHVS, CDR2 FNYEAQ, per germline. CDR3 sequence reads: CASSSGTSGRYEQYF. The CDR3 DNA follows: TGTGCCAGCAGCTCCGGGACTAGCGGGAGGTACGAGCAGTACTTC.

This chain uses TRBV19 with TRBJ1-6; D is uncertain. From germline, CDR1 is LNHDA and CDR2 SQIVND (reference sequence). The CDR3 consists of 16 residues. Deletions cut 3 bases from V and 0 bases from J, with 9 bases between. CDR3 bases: TGTGCCAGTAGTATGGGCAGGAACTCCTATAATTCACCCCTCCACTTT. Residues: CASSMGRNSYNSPLHF. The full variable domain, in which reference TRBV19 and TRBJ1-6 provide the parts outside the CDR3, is DGGITQSPKYLFRKEGQNVTLSCEQNLNHDAMYWYRQDPGQGLRLIYYSQIVNDFQKGDIAEGYSVSREKKESFPLTVTSAQKNPTAFYLCASSMGRNSYNSPLHFGNGTRLTVT.

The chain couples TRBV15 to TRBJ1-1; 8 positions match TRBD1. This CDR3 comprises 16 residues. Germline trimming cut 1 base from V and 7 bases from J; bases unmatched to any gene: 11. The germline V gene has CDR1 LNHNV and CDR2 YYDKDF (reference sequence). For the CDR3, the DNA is TGTGCCACCAGCAGAGGAAGGACAGGGTTGGGGTATGAAGCTTTCTTT. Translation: CATSRGRTGLGYEAFF.

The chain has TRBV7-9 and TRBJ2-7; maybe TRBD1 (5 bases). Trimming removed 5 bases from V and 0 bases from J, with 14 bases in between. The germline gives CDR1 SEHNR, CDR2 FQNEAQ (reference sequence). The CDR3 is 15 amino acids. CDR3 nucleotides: TGTGCCAGCAGCCCAAGGGGCGCGGTCTCCTACGAGCAGTACTTC. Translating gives CASSPRGAVSYEQYF.

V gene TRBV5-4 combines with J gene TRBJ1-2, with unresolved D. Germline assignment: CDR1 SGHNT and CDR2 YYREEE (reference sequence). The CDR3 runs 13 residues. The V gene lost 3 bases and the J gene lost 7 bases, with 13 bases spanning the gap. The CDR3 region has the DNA TGTGCCAGCAGCTCTACCGGGTTCCTTGGCTACACCTTC. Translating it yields CASSSTGFLGYTF. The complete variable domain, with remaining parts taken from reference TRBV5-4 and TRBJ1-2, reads ETGVTQSPTHLIKTRGQQVTLRCSSQSGHNTVSWYQQALGQGPQFIFQYYREEENGRGNFPPRFSGLQFPNYSSELNVNALELDDSALYLCASSSTGFLGYTFGSGTRLTVV.

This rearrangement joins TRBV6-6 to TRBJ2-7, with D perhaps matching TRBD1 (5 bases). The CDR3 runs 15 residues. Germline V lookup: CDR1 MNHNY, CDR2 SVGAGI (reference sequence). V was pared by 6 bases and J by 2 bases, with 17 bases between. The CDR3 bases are TGTGCCAGCAGCCCCTCGGCAGGGCGGACCTACGAGCAGTACTTC. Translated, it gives CASSPSAGRTYEQYF.

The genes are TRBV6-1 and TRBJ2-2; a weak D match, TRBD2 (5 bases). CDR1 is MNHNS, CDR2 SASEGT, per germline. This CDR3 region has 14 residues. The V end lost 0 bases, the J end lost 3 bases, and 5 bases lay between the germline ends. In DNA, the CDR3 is TGTGCCAGCAGTGAAGCACTAGACACCGGGGAGCTGTTTTTT. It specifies CASSEALDTGELFF.

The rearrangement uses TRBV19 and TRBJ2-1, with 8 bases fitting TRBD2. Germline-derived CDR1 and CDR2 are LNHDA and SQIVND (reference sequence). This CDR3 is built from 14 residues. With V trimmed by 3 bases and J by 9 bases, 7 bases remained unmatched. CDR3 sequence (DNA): TGTGCCAGTAGTATTTTAGCGGGAAGTGGTGAGCAGTTCTTC. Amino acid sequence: CASSILAGSGEQFF.

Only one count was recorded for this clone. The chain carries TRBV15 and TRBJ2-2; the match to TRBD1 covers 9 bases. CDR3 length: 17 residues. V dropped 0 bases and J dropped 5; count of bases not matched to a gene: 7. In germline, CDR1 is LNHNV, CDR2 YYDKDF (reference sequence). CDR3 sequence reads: CATSRDRDRVGTGELFF. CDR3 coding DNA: TGTGCCACCAGCAGAGATAGGGACAGGGTGGGGACCGGGGAGCTGTTTTTT.

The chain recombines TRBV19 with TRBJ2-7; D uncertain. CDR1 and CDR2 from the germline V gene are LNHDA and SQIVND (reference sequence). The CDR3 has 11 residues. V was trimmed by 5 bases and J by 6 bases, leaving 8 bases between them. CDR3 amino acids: CASSFLSEQYF. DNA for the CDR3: TGTGCCAGTAGTTTCTTATCCGAGCAGTACTTC.

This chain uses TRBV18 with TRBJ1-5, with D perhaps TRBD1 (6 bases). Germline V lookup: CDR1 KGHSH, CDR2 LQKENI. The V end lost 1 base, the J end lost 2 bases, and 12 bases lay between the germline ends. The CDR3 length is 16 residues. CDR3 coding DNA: TGTGCCAGCTCACCACGGACAGACCAGGGCAATCAGCCCCAGCATTTT. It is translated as CASSPRTDQGNQPQHF.

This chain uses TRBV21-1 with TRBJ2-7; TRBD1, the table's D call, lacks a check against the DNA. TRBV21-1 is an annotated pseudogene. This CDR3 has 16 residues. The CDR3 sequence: CASSLKGTGVTYEQYF. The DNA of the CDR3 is TGTGCCAGCAGCCTAAAGGGCACAGGGGTGACCTACGAGCAGTACTTC.

This CDR3 is CASSGGLDSFAEQYF. CDR3 bases: TGTGCCAGCAGTGGAGGACTAGATTCGTTCGCCGAGCAGTACTTC. J is TRBJ2-7 and V is TRBV27; 7 bases are a match to TRBD2. J gave up 6 bases and V 5 bases, and 13 bases lay outside the gene matches. CDR1 is MNHEY, CDR2 SMNVEV, per germline (reference sequence). This CDR3 is 15 amino acids long.

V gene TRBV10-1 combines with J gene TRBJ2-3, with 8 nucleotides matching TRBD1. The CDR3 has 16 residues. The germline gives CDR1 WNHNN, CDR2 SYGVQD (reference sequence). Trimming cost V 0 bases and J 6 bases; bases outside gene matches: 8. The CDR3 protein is CASSESGRGLSDTQYF. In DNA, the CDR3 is TGCGCCAGCAGTGAGTCGGGCAGGGGGCTATCGGATACGCAGTATTTT.

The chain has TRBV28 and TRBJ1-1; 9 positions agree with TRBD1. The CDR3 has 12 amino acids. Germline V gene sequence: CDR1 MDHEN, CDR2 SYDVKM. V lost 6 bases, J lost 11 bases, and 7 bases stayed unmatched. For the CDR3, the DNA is TGTGCCAGCAGCCTAACACAGGGGGCCGCTTTCTTT. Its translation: CASSLTQGAAFF.

The CDR3 region has the DNA TGTGCCAGCAGCCCCCGCCTAGCGGGAGAAGGTACGCAGTATTTT. Residues: CASSPRLAGEGTQYF. The chain joins TRBV11-2 to TRBJ2-3, with 10 nucleotides matching TRBD2. V shed 5 bases and J 8 bases; nucleotides not matched to a gene: 10. Germline lookup yields CDR1 SGHAT and CDR2 FQNNGV. This CDR3 spans 15 amino acids.